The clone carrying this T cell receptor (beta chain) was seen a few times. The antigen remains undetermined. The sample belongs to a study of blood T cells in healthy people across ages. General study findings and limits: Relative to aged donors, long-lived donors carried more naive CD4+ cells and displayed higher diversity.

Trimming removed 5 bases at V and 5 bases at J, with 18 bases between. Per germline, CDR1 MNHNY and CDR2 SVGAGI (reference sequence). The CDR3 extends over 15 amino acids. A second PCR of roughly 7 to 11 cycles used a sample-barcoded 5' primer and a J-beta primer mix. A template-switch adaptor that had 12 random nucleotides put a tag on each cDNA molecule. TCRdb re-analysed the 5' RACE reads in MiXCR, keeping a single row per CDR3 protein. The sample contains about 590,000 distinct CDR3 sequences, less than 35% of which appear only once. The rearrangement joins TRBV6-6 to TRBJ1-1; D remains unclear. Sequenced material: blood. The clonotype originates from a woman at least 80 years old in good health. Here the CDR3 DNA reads TGTGCCAGCAGTCTCAAGCCCCAAACGGGGACTGAAGCTTTCTTT. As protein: CASSLKPQTGTEAFF.